The next 17 T cell receptor beta chains were all read from a single sample in a study of blood T cell repertoires in COVID-19. Profiled with immunoSEQ multiplex PCR; TCRdb holds only in-frame clones, not every one. The sample consists of approximately 69,000 clones, 88% of them appearing once. Sequenced material: peripheral blood. These receptor sequences come from a man in his forties or fifties with acute or convalescent COVID-19.

This clone was picked up a small number of times. The chain has TRBV29-1 and TRBJ2-1; the match to TRBD2 covers 8 bases. CDR1 is SQVTM, CDR2 ANQGSEA, per germline. J gave up 3 bases and V 7 bases, and 11 bases lay outside the gene matches. This CDR3 is 15 amino acids long. Written as DNA, the CDR3 is TGCAGCGCCCGGGGGGGTGACTATCGCTACAATGAGCAGTTCTTC. Its protein is CSARGGDYRYNEQFF.

The chain employs TRBV6-1 and TRBJ1-2; D gene uncertain. The germline V gene has CDR1 MNHNS and CDR2 SASEGT. V lost 0 bases and J 2 bases, leaving 13 bases between the germline ends. The CDR3 loop spans 16 amino acids. CDR3 coding DNA: TGTGCCAGCAGTGAAGCGGGCGGGAGATACAACTATGGCTACACCTTC. Translation gives CASSEAGGRYNYGYTF.

V and J are TRBV5-6 and TRBJ2-7, with a weak D call TRBD1 (5 bases). This CDR3 comprises 13 residues. The germline V gene has CDR1 SGHDT and CDR2 YYEEEE. Trimming removed 5 bases at V and 3 bases at J, with 12 bases between. As DNA, the CDR3 is TGTGCCAGCAGTGACGACAGATTCTACGAGCAGTACTTC. Translating it yields CASSDDRFYEQYF.

This chain joins TRBV5-4 and TRBJ2-1, with 7 bases that match TRBD1. The CDR3 has 15 residues. CDR1 and CDR2 from the germline V gene are SGHNT and YYREEE (reference sequence). The ends lost 4 bases at V and 0 bases at J; junction bases unmatched: 4. CDR3 protein: CASSPRGISYNEQFF. In DNA, the CDR3 is TGTGCCAGCAGCCCCAGGGGGATCTCCTACAATGAGCAGTTCTTC. The full variable domain, with the rest looked up from reference TRBV5-4 and TRBJ2-1, is ETGVTQSPTHLIKTRGQQVTLRCSSQSGHNTVSWYQQALGQGPQFIFQYYREEENGRGNFPPRFSGLQFPNYSSELNVNALELDDSALYLCASSPRGISYNEQFFGPGTRLTVL.

The chain recombines TRBV19 with TRBJ2-1; 8 positions match TRBD1. The length of the CDR3 is 13 residues. In germline, CDR1 is LNHDA, CDR2 SQIVND (reference sequence). After removal of 5 bases from V and 11 bases from J, the junction contained 8 bases not matched to a gene. CDR3 in amino acids: CASSETGDQQQFF. CDR3 DNA: TGTGCCAGTAGTGAGACAGGGGACCAACAGCAGTTCTTC.

The V and J genes are TRBV27 and TRBJ1-2; 7 nucleotides match TRBD1. V shed 5 bases and J 4 bases; nucleotides not matched to a gene: 7. The CDR3 is 14 amino acids. Germline lookup yields CDR1 MNHEY and CDR2 SMNVEV (reference sequence). The CDR3 DNA follows: TGTGCCAGCAGTAGCACAGGGGCGGGCTATGGCTACACCTTC. Its protein is CASSSTGAGYGYTF.

The rearrangement links TRBV5-1 to TRBJ2-5; no clear D gene. The germline V gene encodes CDR1 SGHRS and CDR2 YFSETQ. Trimming stripped 4 bases from V and 5 bases from J, with 15 bases between. The CDR3 consists of 14 residues. The CDR3 nucleotides are TGCGCCAGCAGCGGCGGCGGTGTCAGCGAGACCCAGTACTTC. This codes for CASSGGGVSETQYF.

The chain has TRBV6-5 and TRBJ1-4; 10 nucleotides match TRBD1. Germline V gene data show CDR1 as MNHEY and CDR2 as SVGAGI. The length of the CDR3 is 15 residues. Trimming took 5 bases from V and 8 from J; bases not matched to a gene: 8. The CDR3 spells CASSTWDRGGEKLFF. Written as DNA, the CDR3 is TGTGCCAGCAGTACATGGGACAGGGGAGGCGAAAAACTGTTTTTT.

This sequence joins TRBV6-2 or TRBV6-3 and TRBJ2-5, with D tentatively TRBD1 (6 bases). The V gene's germline CDR1 is MNHEY and CDR2 SVGEGT. The CDR3 spans 16 residues. Trimming removed 2 bases from V and 5 bases from J, with 18 bases in between. CDR3 amino acids: CASSYGSGHPSETQYF. The DNA for the CDR3 is TGTGCCAGCAGTTACGGATCGGGACACCCGTCGGAGACCCAGTACTTC.

V usage is TRBV10-3 and J usage is TRBJ1-4; 9 bases match TRBD1. CDR1 and CDR2 from the germline V gene are ENHRY and SYGVKD. The trim removed 6 bases at V and 11 bases at J, leaving 10 bases unmatched. This CDR3 region has 14 residues. The CDR3 nucleotides read TGTGCCATCAGAGGATTGGACAGGGGAGGGAAACTGTTTTTT. It encodes CAIRGLDRGGKLFF.

This chain connects TRBV13 to TRBJ1-2; D might be TRBD1 (6 bases). The germline V gene has CDR1 PRHDT and CDR2 FYEKMQ (reference sequence). The CDR3 is 16 amino acids. V was trimmed by 4 bases and J by 7 bases, leaving 22 bases between them. Here the CDR3 reads CASSSGAGQMRAGYTF. In DNA, the CDR3 is TGTGCCAGCAGCTCAGGGGCGGGGCAGATGAGGGCTGGCTACACCTTC.

The chain employs TRBV5-1 and TRBJ1-6; no clear D gene. The CDR3 consists of 14 residues. Trimming stripped 1 base from V and 5 bases from J, with 7 bases between. CDR1 is SGHRS, CDR2 YFSETQ, per germline. The CDR3 DNA reads as TGCGCCAGCAGCTTGCTCAGTAATAATTCACCCCTCCACTTT. It codes for CASSLLSNNSPLHF.

The chain uses TRBV6-5 and TRBJ2-7, with D possibly matching TRBD1 (5 bases). Germline values: CDR1 MNHEY, CDR2 SVGAGI. Trimming left V 0 bases short and J 7 bases short, with 10 bases between. This CDR3 is built from 13 residues. The CDR3: CASSYSGQGEQYF. The CDR3 bases are TGTGCCAGCAGTTACTCAGGCCAGGGTGAGCAGTACTTC.

The genes are TRBV6-4 and TRBJ1-2; TRBD1 matches at 9 bases. Losses at the gene ends were 4 bases for V and 11 bases for J; bases not matched to a gene: 11. Germline V gives CDR1 MRHNA, CDR2 SNTAGT. This CDR3 spans 14 amino acids. Here the CDR3 reads CASSATGTGLGYTF. The DNA of the CDR3 is TGTGCCAGCAGTGCCACCGGGACAGGGCTTGGGTACACCTTC.

The chain recombines TRBV3-1 (or the pseudogene TRBV3-2) with TRBJ1-2; D is unclear. CDR1 and CDR2 (germline): LGHDT, YNNKEL (reference sequence). Trimming removed 1 base at V and 8 bases at J, with 14 bases between. This CDR3 has 14 residues. The CDR3 nucleotides are TGTGCCAGCAGCCAAGTTGAGGGCGCGGGGGGCTACACCTTC. The encoded protein is CASSQVEGAGGYTF.

This clone appeared a single time. The rearrangement links TRBV7-9 to TRBJ2-5, with TRBD2 matching over 8 bases. Losses at the gene ends were 5 bases for V and 5 bases for J; bases not matched to a gene: 10. This CDR3 contains 15 residues. The germline gives CDR1 SEHNR, CDR2 FQNEAQ (reference sequence). The CDR3 here is CASSHIRGGLETQYF. The CDR3 DNA is TGTGCCAGCAGCCACATACGGGGGGGCCTGGAGACCCAGTACTTC.

V and J are TRBV5-1 and TRBJ2-1; tentatively, D is TRBD2 (5 bases). The CDR3 contains 15 residues. Germline V gives CDR1 SGHRS, CDR2 YFSETQ. Between the trimmed V and J ends, which lost 6 bases and 7 bases, there was a span of 20 bases. The CDR3 nucleotides read TGCGCCAGCACCTCATCTTCTTCCCGACTAAATGAGCAGTTCTTC. Translation gives CASTSSSSRLNEQFF.